This is a list of T cell receptor beta chains from one sample in a study of T cells in localized non-small cell lung cancer. TCRdb's copy holds only in-frame clones and misses some; the assay was immunoSEQ multiplex PCR. Among around 130,000 clones listed, around 89% were seen once. The sequencing here drew on peripheral blood, taken before any cancer treatment. The receptors stem from an older female donor with stage I lung adenocarcinoma. Each CDR3 is given with its conserved first and last residue. A D gene is named only where the DNA matches it firmly. Where a row states a size, it is once, few, many or the class of an expanded clone; other rows omit it.

d_call clone_size j_call cdr3_length v_call cdr3_nt cdr3_aa
. . TRBJ1-4 14 TRBV5-6 TGTGCCAGCACCAAGGGCAGGGCAGGTGAAAAACTGTTTTTT CASTKGRAGEKLFF
. . TRBJ2-1 13 TRBV6-5 TGTGCCAGCAGTGACCGCAGGTACAATGAGCAGTTCTTC CASSDRRYNEQFF
. . TRBJ2-1 16 TRBV28 TGTGCCAGCAGTTCTCCTGGGGGGGCCTCCTACAATGAGCAGTTCTTC CASSSPGGASYNEQFF
TRBD1 once TRBJ2-7 15 TRBV19 TGTGCCAGTAGTATAGTCGGGACAGGGGACTACGAGCAGTACTTC CASSIVGTGDYEQYF
TRBD1 . TRBJ2-1 14 TRBV5-1 TGCGCCAGCAGAAGGGACAGAGCCTACAATGAGCAGTTCTTC CASRRDRAYNEQFF
. . TRBJ1-3 18 TRBV28 TGTGCCAGCAGTCTCGCGAGTGGGGGCTTTTCCTCTGGAAACACCATATATTTT CASSLASGGFSSGNTIYF
. . TRBJ2-2 15 TRBV30 TGTGCCTGTCAACCGGACAGTCTTAACACCGGGGAGCTGTTTTTT CACQPDSLNTGELFF
. . TRBJ2-1 14 TRBV21-1 TGTGCCAGCAGCAAATCCGGGGTGAACAATGAGCAGTTCTTC CASSKSGVNNEQFF
. . TRBJ1-1 15 TRBV5-6 TGTGCCAGCAGCTTGCGATGGGGTTTGAACACTGAAGCTTTCTTT CASSLRWGLNTEAFF
. . TRBJ1-1 16 TRBV5-4 TGTGCCAGCAGCTTGGGAGCGGGCAGGGTGAACACTGAAGCTTTCTTT CASSLGAGRVNTEAFF
TRBD2 . TRBJ2-7 15 TRBV5-5 TGTGCCAGCAGCTTGGTTGCTAGCGGGAGGGACGAGCAGTACTTC CASSLVASGRDEQYF
. . TRBJ2-1 15 TRBV9 TGTGCCAGCAGTGTAACGGACAGCTCCTACAATGAGCAGTTCTTC CASSVTDSSYNEQFF
. . TRBJ1-5 14 TRBV2 TGTGCCAGCAAAATCGGACAGAGCAATCAGCCCCAGCATTTT CASKIGQSNQPQHF
TRBD1 . TRBJ1-4 14 TRBV10-1 TGCGCCAGCAGCCAGACAGGGAATAATGAAAAACTGTTTTTT CASSQTGNNEKLFF
TRBD2 . TRBJ2-3 15 TRBV7-3 TGTGCCAGCAGCTGGACTAGCGGGAGCACAGATACGCAGTATTTT CASSWTSGSTDTQYF
. . TRBJ2-1 11 TRBV27 TGTGCCGCAGCGACCAACAATGAGCAGTTCTTC CAAATNNEQFF
TRBD1 . TRBJ1-1 16 TRBV28 TGTGCCAGCAGTTCCTTCTCGGGACAGGGGAACACTGAAGCTTTCTTT CASSSFSGQGNTEAFF
. . TRBJ2-2 14 TRBV2 TGTGCCAGCAGTGAACTCGTTGTTTCTGGGGAGCTGTTTTTT CASSELVVSGELFF
. . TRBJ2-4 16 TRBV21-1 TGTGCCAGCAGCAAAGGGGCTGCAGGGGGCGAAAACATTCAGTACTTC CASSKGAAGGENIQYF
TRBD1 . TRBJ2-3 15 TRBV6-1 TGTGCCAGCAGTGGACAGGGGGCGCGAACAGATACGCAGTATTTT CASSGQGARTDTQYF
. . TRBJ2-7 14 TRBV11-2 TGTGCCAGCAGCCAAGGGCTGGGGGCCTACGAGCAGTACTTC CASSQGLGAYEQYF
. . TRBJ2-5 16 TRBV5-8 TGTGCCAGCAGCTCCTATGCAGGGAGATTGGAAGAGACCCAGTACTTC CASSSYAGRLEETQYF
TRBD2 . TRBJ2-2 15 TRBV29-1 TGCAGCGTACGAGCGGGAGTCGCGGACACCGGGGAGCTGTTTTTT CSVRAGVADTGELFF
TRBD1 once TRBJ1-2 11 TRBV6-6 TGTGCCAGCAGTCGGGACAGGGGCTACACCTTC CASSRDRGYTF
TRBD1 . TRBJ2-7 15 TRBV18 TGTGCCAGCTCACTCATACAGGGGGCCTCCTACGAGCAGTACTTC CASSLIQGASYEQYF
. . TRBJ1-3 11 TRBV6-1 TGTGCCAGCAGTTACAAAAACACCATATATTTT CASSYKNTIYF
TRBD1 . TRBJ2-1 14 TRBV5-8 TGTGCCAGCAGCTTGGCCGAGGACAGGGTAGGGCAGTTCTTC CASSLAEDRVGQFF
. . TRBJ1-3 15 TRBV6-5 TGTGCCAGCAGTTACTCGGGCCAGCTTGGAAACACCATATATTTT CASSYSGQLGNTIYF
. once TRBJ1-5 15 TRBV6-1 TGTGCCAGCAGTGACCTCCATTTGACAAATCAGCCCCAGCATTTT CASSDLHLTNQPQHF
. . TRBJ2-7 11 TRBV29-1 TGCAGCGTTGAATCAGGAAACGAGCAGTACTTC CSVESGNEQYF
. . TRBJ2-7 15 TRBV5-5 TGTGCCAGCAGCCCAACCAGCCGGGACGAAATCAAGCAGTACTTC CASSPTSRDEIKQYF
. . TRBJ2-4 13 TRBV6-1 TGTGCCAGCAGTGTGGGTGCCAAAAACATTCAGTACTTC CASSVGAKNIQYF
TRBD1 . TRBJ1-2 15 TRBV27 TGTGCCAGCCTACCGGGACAGGGGGCCGGCTATGGCTACACCTTC CASLPGQGAGYGYTF
TRBD1 . TRBJ1-5 13 TRBV29-1 TGCAGCGTTCGGACAGGGAGTAATCAGCCCCAGCATTTT CSVRTGSNQPQHF
TRBD2 . TRBJ2-5 15 TRBV2 TGTGCCAGCAGCGGGATGGGGACTAGTGTTGAGACCCAGTACTTC CASSGMGTSVETQYF
. . TRBJ2-3 16 TRBV11-3 TGTGCCAGCAGCTTATCTGGACAGTCTAGCACAGATACGCAGTATTTT CASSLSGQSSTDTQYF
. once TRBJ2-3 15 TRBV4-2 TGTGCCAGCAGCCAAGATGGCGGGAACACAGATACGCAGTATTTT CASSQDGGNTDTQYF
TRBD1 many TRBJ1-2 13 TRBV29-1 TGCAGCGTAACAGGGGGCGAAAAAGTAGGCTACACCTTC CSVTGGEKVGYTF
TRBD1 . TRBJ2-2 15 TRBV18 TGTGCCAGCTCCAGGGGGTCTTGGGACACCGGGGAGCTGTTTTTT CASSRGSWDTGELFF
TRBD1 . TRBJ2-7 14 TRBV5-4 TGTGCCAGCAGCCAGGACAGGGAGAGGGACGAGCAGTACTTC CASSQDRERDEQYF
TRBD1 . TRBJ2-5 14 TRBV5-1 TGCGCCAGCAGCAGTGGACAGGGACAAGAGACCCAGTACTTC CASSSGQGQETQYF
TRBD2 . TRBJ2-1 16 TRBV5-6 TGTGCCAGCAATACTGTCGGGACTAGCGGATACAATGAGCAGTTCTTC CASNTVGTSGYNEQFF
. . TRBJ2-1 15 TRBV6-1 TGTGCCAGCAGTGGAGCGGGCCCTTCCTACAATGAGCAGTTCTTC CASSGAGPSYNEQFF
. . TRBJ2-5 16 TRBV19 TGTGCCAGTAGTGTAGGGTCCGGGACCCACCAAGAGACCCAGTACTTC CASSVGSGTHQETQYF
. . TRBJ1-1 13 TRBV6-5 TGTGCCAGCAGTTACTCTGGCTGGGCTGAAGCTTTCTTT CASSYSGWAEAFF
TRBD2 . TRBJ2-2 16 TRBV5-1 TGCGCCAGCAGCACCGAGACTAGCGGGAGCACCGGGGAGCTGTTTTTT CASSTETSGSTGELFF
TRBD2 . TRBJ2-1 16 TRBV5-1 TGCGCCAGCAGCTTGGAACTAGCGGGAGGCTCCAATGAGCAGTTCTTC CASSLELAGGSNEQFF
TRBD2 . TRBJ2-2 17 TRBV9 TGTGCCAGCAGCGTATACTTCCGGACTAGGGCCACCGGGGAGCTGTTTTTT CASSVYFRTRATGELFF
. . TRBJ2-7 15 TRBV14 TGTGCCAGCAGCCAAGGGAAGCGATTCTCCTACGAGCAGTACTTC CASSQGKRFSYEQYF
. . TRBJ1-2 11 TRBV6-1 TGTGCCAGCAGTGACAGCTATGGCTACACCTTC CASSDSYGYTF
TRBD1 . TRBJ1-3 15 TRBV9 TGTGCCAGCAGCGTAGGGGACAGGGGGGGAAACACCATATATTTT CASSVGDRGGNTIYF
. . TRBJ2-7 13 TRBV29-1 TGCAGCGTGATTAGGGACACCCAGGGGGAGCAGTACTTC CSVIRDTQGEQYF
TRBD1 . TRBJ2-7 15 TRBV5-1 TGCGCCAGCAGCTTGGCCGCAGGGGGAGTAGGCGAGCAGTACTTC CASSLAAGGVGEQYF
. . TRBJ2-1 14 TRBV6-1 TGTGCCAGCCTCCGGGACACTACCTACAATGAGCAGTTCTTC CASLRDTTYNEQFF
. . TRBJ1-1 13 TRBV28 TGTGCCAGCACCCCGCCGGTGAACACTGAAGCTTTCTTT CASTPPVNTEAFF
TRBD2 . TRBJ2-7 17 TRBV27 TGTGCCAGCAGTTTTTCCGTAGCGGGAGGATGGGAGTCCGAGCAGTACTTC CASSFSVAGGWESEQYF
TRBD2 . TRBJ2-1 15 TRBV10-2 TGCGCCAGCACCGACCCAGCGGGAGGTTCAAATGAGCAGTTCTTC CASTDPAGGSNEQFF
TRBD1 . TRBJ2-5 15 TRBV10-1 TGCGCCAGCAGTGAGTCGGGGACAGGGAAAGAGACCCAGTACTTC CASSESGTGKETQYF
TRBD2 . TRBJ2-3 15 TRBV18 TGTGCCAGCTCACCACCCCTAGCGGGAGAAAACACGCAGTATTTT CASSPPLAGENTQYF